Below are 30 T cell receptor beta chains sequenced from a single sample in a study of blood T cell repertoires in COVID-19. Libraries were prepared by immunoSEQ multiplex PCR; TCRdb keeps only in-frame clonotypes and omits some of them. The repertoire holds around 400,000 clones, with about 90% as singletons. The sample was peripheral blood. These receptors were collected from a woman aged 60-70 years with COVID-19, enrolled during active disease.

The chain couples TRBV18 to TRBJ1-1; tentatively, D is TRBD1 (6 bases). V lost 6 bases and J lost 1, with 12 bases in between. This CDR3 has 14 amino acids. Germline V CDR1 and CDR2: KGHSH, LQKENI. In nucleotides, the CDR3 is TGTGCCAGCTCGGCCGGACAGCCGAACACTGAAGCTTTCTTT. Amino acid sequence: CASSAGQPNTEAFF.

On this clone itself: One end of the junction varies from germline; a read error may be responsible. The V call is TRBV19, the J call TRBJ2-1, with TRBD1 matching over 8 bases. Looked up from germline, CDR1 is LNHDA and CDR2 is SQIVND (reference sequence). The CDR3 loop spans 14 amino acids. As DNA, the CDR3 is TGTGCCAGTAGTTTAGACAGGGGCTACAATGAGCAGTTCTTC. It codes for CASSLDRGYNEQFF.

The chain recombines TRBV7-9 with TRBJ2-5, with 15 bases aligning to TRBD2. The CDR3 loop spans 16 amino acids. Trimming removed 5 bases from V and 2 bases from J; junction bases left unmatched: 3. In germline, CDR1 is SEHNR, CDR2 FQNEAQ (reference sequence). CDR3 residues: CASSPGTSGGQETQYF. The CDR3 nucleotides read TGTGCCAGCAGCCCTGGGACTAGCGGGGGGCAAGAGACCCAGTACTTC. Drawing the rest from reference TRBV7-9 and TRBJ2-5, the complete variable domain is DTGVSQNPRHKITKRGQNVTFRCDPISEHNRLYWYRQTLGQGPEFLTYFQNEAQLEKSRLLSDRFSAERPKGSFSTLEIQRTEQGDSAMYLCASSPGTSGGQETQYFGPGTRLLVL.

J is TRBJ1-2 and V is TRBV6-5; weak D call: TRBD1 (6 bases). V gave up 11 bases and J gave up 0 bases, with 19 bases separating them. There are 15 residues in the CDR3. The V gene's germline CDR1 is MNHEY and CDR2 SVGAGI. CDR3 sequence reads: CAHSQTGTTNYGYTF. The CDR3 nucleotides read TGTGCCCATTCACAAACAGGGACAACTAACTATGGCTACACCTTC.

This chain uses TRBV5-1 with TRBJ1-4; 8 nucleotides align to TRBD1. CDR3 length: 15 residues. Germline CDR1 reads SGHRS; CDR2 reads YFSETQ. Losses at the gene ends were 4 bases for V and 4 bases for J; bases not matched to a gene: 6. The CDR3 region has the DNA TGCGCCAGCAGCACTACAGGGGGTGGTAATGAAAAACTGTTTTTT. Residues: CASSTTGGGNEKLFF.

This clone was counted a few times. The chain is built from TRBV11-3 and TRBJ1-4, with 9 bases fitting TRBD1. The CDR3 covers 20 residues. In germline, CDR1 is SGHNT, CDR2 YENEEA. Trimming took 6 bases from V and 6 from J; bases not matched to a gene: 23. CDR3 nucleotide sequence: TGTGCCAGCAGATTTGCAAACCGGGACAGGGAGTCTGCGAGTTATGAAAAACTGTTTTTT. It yields the protein CASRFANRDRESASYEKLFF.

The J gene is TRBJ2-5, the V gene TRBV28, with D perhaps matching TRBD1 (6 bases). The V end was cut by 0 bases, the J end by 5 bases, with 13 bases between. The CDR3 totals 15 residues. Germline V lookup: CDR1 MDHEN, CDR2 SYDVKM. The CDR3 DNA reads as TGTGCCAGCAGTTTATGGGGGCAGGGGTCGGAGACCCAGTACTTC. It encodes CASSLWGQGSETQYF.

The J gene is TRBJ2-3, the V gene TRBV7-2; tentatively, D is TRBD2 (6 bases). This CDR3 comprises 15 residues. Germline V gene lookup returns CDR1 SGHTA and CDR2 FQGNSA. Trimming stripped 2 bases from V and 1 base from J, with 10 bases between. The chain's CDR3 is CASSLFPSGTDTQYF. In nucleotides, the CDR3 is TGTGCCAGCAGCTTATTCCCTAGCGGCACAGATACGCAGTATTTT.

The rearrangement links TRBV7-9 to TRBJ2-7, with D perhaps TRBD1 (5 bases). This CDR3 region has 13 residues. Looked up from germline, CDR1 is SEHNR and CDR2 is FQNEAQ (reference sequence). Trimming removed 5 bases at V and 0 bases at J, with 8 bases between. CDR3 in amino acids: CASSPGPSYEQYF. CDR3 DNA: TGTGCCAGCAGCCCAGGGCCCTCCTACGAGCAGTACTTC.

The chain employs TRBV5-6 and TRBJ1-1; a weak D match, TRBD1 (5 bases). CDR1 SGHDT and CDR2 YYEEEE come from the germline V gene. V gave up 4 bases and J gave up 1 base, with 14 bases separating them. CDR3 length: 15 residues. The DNA for the CDR3 is TGTGCCAGCAGCGGTCTGGGCCAGGGGAACACTGAAGCTTTCTTT. Residues: CASSGLGQGNTEAFF.

This chain links TRBV9 with TRBJ2-3, with 8 bases lining up with TRBD1. With V trimmed by 3 bases and J by 1 base, 10 bases remained unmatched. The germline V gene encodes CDR1 SGDLS and CDR2 YYNGEE. The CDR3 runs 17 residues. The CDR3 DNA reads as TGTGCCAGCAGCGCAATTCTGTCGACAGGGGGCACAGATACGCAGTATTTT. Translated: CASSAILSTGGTDTQYF.

Here the CDR3 DNA reads TGTGCCAGCAGCTTGGGTTTGGGTCAGGAACGCTCCTACGAGCAGTACTTC. It yields the protein CASSLGLGQERSYEQYF. The genes are TRBV5-4 and TRBJ2-7; D is undetermined. Trimming shortened V by 0 bases and J by 0 bases, and 16 bases separated the two germline ends. Germline V CDR1 and CDR2: SGHNT, YYREEE (reference sequence). The length of the CDR3 is 17 residues.

The CDR3: CASSLSDRGNTEAFF. CDR3 DNA sequence: TGTGCCAGCAGTTTATCGGACAGGGGGAACACTGAAGCTTTCTTT. The V call is TRBV27, the J call TRBJ1-1, with 9 bases identical to TRBD1. In germline, CDR1 is MNHEY, CDR2 SMNVEV (reference sequence). This CDR3 has 15 amino acids. V shed 0 bases and J 1 base; nucleotides not matched to a gene: 0.

The chain has TRBV2 and TRBJ2-3; 14 bases align to TRBD2. Per germline, CDR1 SNHLY and CDR2 FYNNEI. This CDR3 has 16 residues. Trimming cost V 5 bases and J 7 bases; bases outside gene matches: 8. DNA of the CDR3: TGTGCCAGCAGTTTCGAGGGGACTAGCGGGGGAAATACGCAGTATTTT. Protein sequence: CASSFEGTSGGNTQYF. The variable domain in full, with the rest retrieved from reference TRBV2 and TRBJ2-3, is EPEVTQTPSHQVTQMGQEVILRCVPISNHLYFYWYRQILGQKVEFLVSFYNNEISEKSEIFDDQFSVERPDGSNFTLKIRSTKLEDSAMYFCASSFEGTSGGNTQYFGPGTRLTVL.

The chain couples TRBV29-1 to TRBJ1-2, with a weak D call TRBD1 (6 bases). This CDR3 is 14 amino acids long. V was trimmed by 4 bases and J by 1 base, leaving 13 bases between them. From germline, CDR1 is SQVTM and CDR2 ANQGSEA. The CDR3 nucleotides are TGCAGCGTTGGTCCTCAGGGGAATAACTATGGCTACACCTTC. Translation gives CSVGPQGNNYGYTF. Full variable domain (outside the CDR3, taken from reference TRBV29-1 and TRBJ1-2): SAVISQKPSRDICQRGTSLTIQCQVDSQVTMMFWYRQQPGQSLTLIATANQGSEATYESGFVIDKFPISRPNLTFSTLTVSNMSPEDSSIYLCSVGPQGNNYGYTFGSGTRLTVV.

The rearrangement joins TRBV28 to TRBJ2-2, with 11 bases fitting TRBD2. The germline V gene has CDR1 MDHEN and CDR2 SYDVKM. V was clipped by 7 bases and J by 1 base; unmatched bases: 17. The CDR3 is 20 residues long. CDR3 in DNA: TGTGCCAGCACCGATCTCGGGGCTAGCGGGGGGCGGATGAACACCGGGGAGCTGTTTTTT. It specifies CASTDLGASGGRMNTGELFF.

The table lists this clone with a count of one. The chain combines TRBV9 with TRBJ2-2, with TRBD1 as a possible D gene (5 bases). CDR1 and CDR2 (germline): SGDLS, YYNGEE. The CDR3 totals 15 residues. V was trimmed by 3 bases and J by 0 bases, leaving 9 bases between them. The CDR3 nucleotides read TGTGCCAGCAGCGGACAGACCTCGAACACCGGGGAGCTGTTTTTT. This codes for CASSGQTSNTGELFF.

With respect to this clone: Other nucleotide sequences from this sample produce the same CDR3. The rearrangement joins TRBV18 to TRBJ2-1; D is possibly TRBD1 (6 bases). Germline CDR1 reads KGHSH; CDR2 reads LQKENI. The V end was cut by 4 bases, the J end by 7 bases, with 8 bases between. This CDR3 has 12 amino acids. The CDR3 spells CASSQQGNEQFF. The CDR3 DNA reads TGTGCCAGCTCACAGCAGGGGAATGAGCAGTTCTTC.

The genes are TRBV27 and TRBJ1-1; no reliable D call. Germline-derived CDR1 and CDR2 are MNHEY and SMNVEV (reference sequence). V lost 2 bases, J lost 1 base, and 8 bases lay in between. This CDR3 is built from 14 residues. The CDR3 protein is CASSLLGPNTEAFF. Here the CDR3 DNA reads TGTGCCAGCAGTTTACTGGGCCCGAACACTGAAGCTTTCTTT.

The V gene is TRBV7-8, the J gene TRBJ1-1; TRBD1 matches 8 bases. The germline V gene has CDR1 SGHVS and CDR2 FQNEAQ. The CDR3 is 15 residues long. The junction had 9 bases not matched to a gene; V was cut back by 4 bases and J by 5 bases. CDR3 protein: CASSSYQGAETEAFF. CDR3 bases: TGTGCCAGCAGCTCCTACCAGGGGGCAGAGACTGAAGCTTTCTTT. The variable domain in full, completed from reference TRBV7-8 and TRBJ1-1, reads GAGVSQSPRYKVAKRGQDVALRCDPISGHVSLFWYQQALGQGPEFLTYFQNEAQLDKSGLPSDRFFAERPEGSVSTLKIQRTQQEDSAVYLCASSSYQGAETEAFFGQGTRLTVV.

This clone was picked up a small number of times. V is TRBV27 and J is TRBJ1-5, with TRBD1 matching over 8 bases. The CDR3 has 16 amino acids. CDR1 is MNHEY, CDR2 SMNVEV, per germline (reference sequence). V lost 5 bases to trimming and J lost 3 bases; unmatched junction nucleotides: 9. The CDR3 is CASSQGAVLNNQPQHF. The CDR3 region has the DNA TGTGCCAGCAGTCAGGGGGCGGTTTTAAACAATCAGCCCCAGCATTTT.

This chain links TRBV5-6 with TRBJ1-1; no reliable D call. The length of the CDR3 is 16 residues. Germline V lookup: CDR1 SGHDT, CDR2 YYEEEE. The V end was cut by 2 bases, the J end by 0 bases, with 14 bases between. The CDR3 DNA sequence: TGTGCCAGCAGCTTCCTGACATTTCGAATGAACACTGAAGCTTTCTTT. It translates to CASSFLTFRMNTEAFF.

The rearrangement joins TRBV19 to TRBJ1-2, with 7 bases that match TRBD1. This CDR3 comprises 15 residues. V was clipped by 6 bases and J by 4 bases; unmatched bases: 11. Germline CDR1 LNHDA, CDR2 SQIVND (reference sequence). CDR3 nucleotides: TGTGCCAGTAGGACCTCGGGACAGCAAATCTATGGCTACACCTTC. Translating gives CASRTSGQQIYGYTF.

This clone was picked up one time. The genes are TRBV3-1 (or the pseudogene TRBV3-2) and TRBJ1-1, with D possibly TRBD1 on 5 matching bases. This CDR3 contains 14 residues. V was trimmed by 3 bases and J by 4 bases, leaving 12 bases between them. The germline V gene encodes CDR1 LGHDT and CDR2 YNNKEL (reference sequence). The chain's CDR3 is CASSQGGLSTEAFF. The DNA for the CDR3 is TGTGCCAGCAGCCAGGGGGGTTTGAGCACTGAAGCTTTCTTT.

J is TRBJ2-5 and V is TRBV3-1 (or the pseudogene TRBV3-2), with D perhaps matching TRBD2 (7 bases). Germline loops: CDR1 LGHDT, CDR2 YNNKEL (reference sequence). The CDR3 has 16 residues. The ends were cut back, 1 base at V and 2 bases at J, with 14 bases in the middle. CDR3 sequence reads: CASSQGGGGRQETQYF. The CDR3, as DNA: TGTGCCAGCAGCCAAGGTGGCGGGGGCCGGCAAGAGACCCAGTACTTC.

This chain links TRBV5-1 with TRBJ2-7, with 7 bases aligning to TRBD1. In germline, CDR1 is SGHRS, CDR2 YFSETQ. V lost 4 bases to trimming and J lost 6 bases; unmatched junction nucleotides: 7. The CDR3 extends over 13 amino acids. The CDR3 here is CASSPGTDPEQYF. CDR3 DNA sequence: TGCGCCAGCAGCCCAGGGACAGACCCCGAGCAGTACTTC.

The V and J genes are TRBV7-9 and TRBJ1-1; TRBD1 aligns across 9 bases. After removal of 6 bases from V and 4 bases from J, the junction contained 9 bases not matched to a gene. The CDR3 extends over 15 amino acids. The germline CDR1 and CDR2 sequences are SEHNR and FQNEAQ (reference sequence). CDR3 protein: CASSSGTGLTTEAFF. The CDR3 DNA sequence: TGTGCCAGCAGTTCGGGGACAGGGTTGACCACTGAAGCTTTCTTT.

The chain joins TRBV6-1 to TRBJ1-5; tentative D call: TRBD1 (6 bases). Germline assignment: CDR1 MNHNS and CDR2 SASEGT. Between the trimmed V and J ends, which lost 3 bases and 7 bases, there was a span of 13 bases. The CDR3 extends over 14 amino acids. The CDR3 bases are TGTGCCAGCAGTGAGCAGGGGATACAGCAGCCCCAGCATTTT. This sequence encodes CASSEQGIQQPQHF.

This clone was counted once. V gene TRBV6-2 or TRBV6-3 combines with J gene TRBJ2-3, with 12 bases that match TRBD2. Germline CDR1 is MNHEY and CDR2 is SVGEGT. J was trimmed by 0 bases and V by 6 bases; bases with no gene match: 4. The CDR3 totals 16 residues. CDR3 in amino acids: CASSLGLAGSTDTQYF. The CDR3 region has the DNA TGTGCCAGCAGCCTCGGACTAGCGGGGAGCACAGATACGCAGTATTTT.

This clone occurred once. The chain carries TRBV19 and TRBJ1-2, with D maybe TRBD1 (6 bases). Trimming took 3 bases from V and 6 from J, leaving 17 bases between them. In germline, CDR1 is LNHDA, CDR2 SQIVND (reference sequence). This CDR3 comprises 15 residues. Written as DNA, the CDR3 is TGTGCCAGTAGTATCAGGACAGCGGACCCCCATGGCTACACCTTC. Amino acids: CASSIRTADPHGYTF.